This T cell receptor beta chain was captured by sequencing in a study of T cell responses to AZD1222 COVID-19 vaccine. Data came from immunoSEQ multiplex PCR; TCRdb stores just in-frame clones and leaves some out. The sample consists of 150,000 to 200,000 clones, approximately 94% of them appearing once. Notes on the study in general: In the spike-specific TCR repertoire, nearly half reportedly target unmutated variant regions.

In regard to this clone: Its specificity is unknown.

This sequence originates from an adult in good health. Sequencing used peripheral blood, obtained on day 0 of AZD1222 vaccination.

The CDR3 coding sequence is TGTGCCAGCAGTTTGCTCCGGGGGCACACTGAAGCTTTCTTT. It codes for CASSLLRGHTEAFF. The gene calls are TRBV28 and TRBJ1-1; D is perhaps TRBD1 (6 bases). The CDR3 has 14 residues. Trimming removed 3 bases at V and 3 bases at J, with 11 bases between. Germline CDR1 reads MDHEN; CDR2 reads SYDVKM.